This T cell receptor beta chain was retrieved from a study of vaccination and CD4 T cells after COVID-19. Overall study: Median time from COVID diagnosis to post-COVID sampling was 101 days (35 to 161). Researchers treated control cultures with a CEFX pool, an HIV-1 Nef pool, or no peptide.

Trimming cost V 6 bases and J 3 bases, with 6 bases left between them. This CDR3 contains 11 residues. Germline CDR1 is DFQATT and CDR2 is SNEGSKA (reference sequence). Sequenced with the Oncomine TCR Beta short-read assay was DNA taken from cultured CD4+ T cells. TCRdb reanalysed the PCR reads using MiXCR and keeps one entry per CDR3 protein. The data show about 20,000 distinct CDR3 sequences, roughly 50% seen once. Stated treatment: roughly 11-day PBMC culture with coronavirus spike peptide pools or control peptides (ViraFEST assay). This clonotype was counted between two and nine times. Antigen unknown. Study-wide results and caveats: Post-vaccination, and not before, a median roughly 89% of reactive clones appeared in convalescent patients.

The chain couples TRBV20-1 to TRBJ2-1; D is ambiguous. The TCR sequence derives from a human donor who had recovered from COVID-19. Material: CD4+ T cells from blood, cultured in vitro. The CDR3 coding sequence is TGCAGTGCCTGGGACTACAATGAGCAGTTCTTC. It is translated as CSAWDYNEQFF.